The sequence of this TCR beta chain was determined in a study of T cell repertoires in cytomegalovirus infection. Overall study: As its CMV epitopes, the study selected recently identified HLA-C-restricted and well-studied HLA-B-restricted targets. Indicated by public TCR beta signatures were CMV infection and matching HLA type. Broader study findings: Frequencies of public TCR beta families were cumulated, and this identified carriers of CMV plus the relevant HLA.

In TCRdb, the reads were re-called with MiXCR into one record per CDR3 protein. The table has around 300,000 distinct CDR3 sequences, roughly 21% seen once. This clonotype has at least ten counts. Its antigen is currently unknown. V was pared by 8 bases and J by 0 bases, with 2 bases of the junction left unmatched. The CDR3 covers 14 residues. Germline V CDR1 and CDR2: SGHTA, FQGNSA. V and J are TRBV7-2 and TRBJ1-3, with TRBD1 identical over 9 bases. The input for sequencing was cultured PBMCs, taken from culture after CMV antigen stimulation. This receptor was obtained from a human donor in good health (CMV status not recorded). Some clones in this sample may be carry-over from other donors' samples. The CDR3 protein is CASGQGPSGNTIYF. For the CDR3, the DNA is TGTGCCAGCGGACAGGGGCCCTCTGGAAACACCATATATTTT.